The present TCR beta chain was sequenced within a study of OX40 agonist ivuxolimab in advanced cancers. Overall study: Partial responses were achieved by three patients: one hepatocellular carcinoma, two cutaneous melanoma. Study conclusions and caveats: The work left the antigen specificity of expanded peripheral T cells undetermined.

Sampled blood was obtained at baseline, cycle 4 day 1, and cycle 7 day 1. Note on this clone: The antigen is not known.

The assay was immunoSEQ multiplex PCR, and TCRdb's table has in-frame clones only and misses some. The table includes approximately 65,000 clones, more than 85% detected once. The ends were cut back, 3 bases at V and 6 bases at J, with 11 bases in the middle. The CDR3 consists of 13 residues. Germline values: CDR1 SGHAT, CDR2 FQNNGV. The receptor comes from an adult with an advanced solid tumor such as melanoma, head and neck, liver or kidney cancer. This rearrangement joins TRBV11-2 to TRBJ2-5; D gene uncertain. The material was CD4+ or CD8+ T cells sorted from blood, obtained in a trial of the OX40 agonist ivuxolimab. CDR3 loop: CASSLAGWQTQYF. The CDR3 bases are TGTGCCAGCAGCTTGGCTGGCTGGCAGACCCAGTACTTC.